This is a list of T cell receptor beta chains from one sample in a study of T cells expressing NK-cell markers. TCRdb re-called the 5' RACE reads; one entry per CDR3 protein, DNA not given. The sample table includes approximately 440,000 distinct CDR3 sequences. Sample: blood T cells: a sorted CD56 or NKG2C T cell subset, CD4+ or CD8+ T cells, or bulk PBMC T cells (not recorded which). Every receptor here comes from a woman aged 45-65 years in good health. Each CDR3 is given with its conserved first and last residue.

>TRBV6-5|TRBJ2-1
CASTVAGGPLAEQFF
>TRBV5-1|TRBJ2-1
CASSPDLTSRQFF
>TRBV27|TRBJ1-2
CASSFTGARGYTF
>TRBV3-1|TRBJ2-5
CASSQDGTGSGETQYF
>TRBV6-1|TRBJ1-5
CASSDGTDYQPQHF
>TRBV7-9|TRBJ2-2
CASSPHGLANTGELFF
>TRBV29-1|TRBJ2-1
CSGEGGGYNEQFF
>TRBV2|TRBJ2-5
CASRNLARIQETQYF
>TRBV5-1|TRBJ2-2
CASSRTRQNTGELFF
>TRBV2|TRBJ2-6
CARSRRSGANVLTF
>TRBV5-1|TRBJ1-4
CASGQEGNEKLFF
>TRBV6-2/TRBV6-3|TRBJ2-1
CASSPTLGNNDNEQFF
>TRBV18|TRBJ2-3
CASSQTRTDTQYF
>TRBV5-1|TRBJ2-1
CASSLGDRGHNEQFF
>TRBV7-8|TRBJ1-5
CASSPGARVQLNQPQHF
>TRBV12-3/TRBV12-4|TRBJ2-2
CASSRTPAGTGELFF
>TRBV19|TRBJ2-7
CASSEVPGTKKQYF
>TRBV15|TRBJ2-5
CATSRDLQGNAETQYF
>TRBV3-1|TRBJ1-2
CASSQGRGTNYGYTF
>TRBV12-3/TRBV12-4|TRBJ1-1
CASSPLAAANTEAFF
>TRBV4-1|TRBJ2-7
CASGDRGPDEQYF
>TRBV20-1|TRBJ1-5
CSASWGAANQPQHF
>TRBV5-1|TRBJ2-1
CASSLDRRQFF
>TRBV11-2|TRBJ2-5
CASSLGLVQETQYF
>TRBV12-3/TRBV12-4|TRBJ2-2
CASSRPGRNTGELFF
>TRBV5-1|TRBJ2-2
CASSESTGNTGELFF
>TRBV5-1|TRBJ2-5
CASKRGSAGILQETQYF
>TRBV2|TRBJ2-5
CASKGLAGDHETQYF
>TRBV5-1|TRBJ2-5
CASKEQGALETQYF
>TRBV5-1|TRBJ2-3
CASRSGGPGTDTQYF
>TRBV20-1|TRBJ2-3
CSAQRTGTDTQYF
>TRBV24-1|TRBJ2-5
CATSDQRREETQYF
>TRBV3-1|TRBJ1-3
CASSQDPIPGNTIYF
>TRBV11-2|TRBJ2-5
CASSLEAPTTTGETQYF
>TRBV29-1|TRBJ1-2
CSVEGGTTGGYYGYTF
>TRBV4-2|TRBJ2-6
CASSRQGRTSSGANVLTF
>TRBV12-3/TRBV12-4|TRBJ2-3
CASTRWEGGADTQYF
>TRBV29-1|TRBJ2-3
CSVLLAGDTQYF
>TRBV4-1|TRBJ2-5
CASSQGIGLAGETQYF
>TRBV4-2|TRBJ1-2
CASSQDEGGYTF
>TRBV6-2/TRBV6-3|TRBJ2-1
CASRAALGTGWFNEQFF
>TRBV7-9|TRBJ2-7
CASRGTGMGYEQYF
>TRBV4-2|TRBJ1-1
CASSHPNVVNTEAFF
>TRBV7-2|TRBJ1-1
CASSFGVGYTEAFF
>TRBV4-1|TRBJ2-2
CASSQDPPATPNTGELFF
>TRBV10-3|TRBJ1-6
CAISDLQGPRSPLHF
>TRBV7-9|TRBJ1-1
CASSSPRDRGNTEAFF
>TRBV6-5|TRBJ2-1
CASSEMGEIQFF
>TRBV19|TRBJ2-1
CASGQGGPIPEQFF
>TRBV6-5|TRBJ2-2
CASSSPGPGNTGELFF
>TRBV20-1|TRBJ2-5
CSARDPAGGRGTQYF
>TRBV28|TRBJ1-1
CASSFRDGRTNTEAFF